This TCR beta chain was sequenced during a study of control samples from healthy donors and cancer patients. The CDR3 is made up of 16 amino acids. Between the trimmed V and J ends, which lost 4 bases and 4 bases, there was a span of 19 bases. Per germline, CDR1 LGHNA and CDR2 YSLEER. Only in-frame clones appear in the TCRdb table, and some are missing; sequencing was by immunoSEQ multiplex PCR. The sample carries some 160,000 clones, roughly 94% recorded once. Source material: blood. The clonotype comes from a woman aged 40 to 50 in good health. This rearrangement joins TRBV4-3 to TRBJ1-2; TRBD1 might be the D (6 bases). In DNA, the CDR3 is TGCGCCAGCAGCCCGTCCGGGGGGGGGCCCTTCTATGGCTACACCTTC. This translates into CASSPSGGGPFYGYTF.